What follows is one TCR beta chain and its context. It has no known antigen specificity. No clone much larger than this one lies a single base away; base qualities are absent. The entry originates in a study of T cell responses to AZD1222 COVID-19 vaccine (dated by TCRdb to 2020 to 2023). About the study as a whole: TCR sequencing covered some 250 trial participants: 200 to 220 given two doses of AZD1222 and around 25 given two doses of MenACWY control vaccine. Enrollment into the trials was organized by age into subgroups of 18-55, 56-69 and 70-plus years, and those subgroups contained roughly 150, 30 and 60 TCR-sequenced participants, respectively.

The CDR3 runs 16 residues from the cysteine to the phenylalanine. Just the 48-base CDR3 DNA is kept, in frame starting at base 1. General findings and caveats noted by the study authors: Reportedly, almost half of the unique spike-specific TCRs recognized epitopes lying outside the regions that are mutated in the B.1.351 and B.1.1.7 variants. The whole spike protein was spanned by vaccine-associated CD4 TCRs, and dominant responses were seen in regions 160-218 and 743-854. Because no day 14 peak-response samples were available, the repertoires could be characterized only after the peak T cell response. Spike-specific TCR breadth and depth rose significantly after two AZD1222 doses compared with day 0 and with MenACWY recipients. In the small 56-69-year group, the increase in depth fell short of significance, most likely because of low power. Participants were mostly white British and included more females than males, and it was suggested by the authors that clonal diversity may have been underestimated. Conclusions about previously exposed vaccinees are limited because only five to seven AZD1222 recipients were SARS-CoV-2 seropositive at baseline.

The time point label for this specimen denotes: baseline before first vaccination. The intended sense of this specimen's treatment or condition label: meningococcal conjugate vaccine given as trial control. Vaccinee samples came from UK trials COV001 and COV002, including a single-blind randomized controlled phase 2/3 trial of AZD1222 (ChAdOx1 nCoV-19) in healthy adults. Trial participant PBMC samples were collected at day 0 and day 28 after the second dose for TCRbeta chain sequencing. The CDR3 regions of human TCRbeta chains were analyzed by immunosequencing. Under the source paper's analysis protocol: Repertoire TCRs were matched against a reference library of SARS-CoV-2-specific TCRs generated with the MIRA antigen-specificity platform. Breadth meant the fraction of unique TCRs that were SARS-CoV-2-associated, whereas depth meant the fraction of total T cells that were SARS-CoV-2-associated. Using the MIRA data, every spike-specific TCR was mapped to the spike region that the TCR reacted to and assigned to either a CD4 or a CD8 class. Log10-transformed breadth and depth values were compared by one-way ANOVA with Sidak's multiple comparisons tests. TCRdb took this table from immuneACCESS and kept in-frame rearrangements with V and J called. Such tables lack part of the clones; where checked against another copy, unresolved V genes explain under half of the gap, and the rest is unexplained. From that table come the V and J calls and clone size; the DNA was used to work out D and trimming. In all, the sample holds approximately 94,000 clones, and about 89% of those were seen once. Roughly 4.2% of the sample comes from the top ten.

The chain is assembled from TRBV21-1 and TRBJ2-3; the table's D call TRBD2 went unverified against the DNA. TRBV21-1 constitutes a pseudogene. This TCR was sampled from an adult in good health. Sequenced here: peripheral blood, sampled on day 0 of MenACWY control vaccination. Here the CDR3 is given as CASNRLAGEGADTQYF. DNA sequence: TGTGCCAGCAACCGACTAGCGGGAGAGGGTGCAGATACGCAGTATTTT.